A single TCR beta chain is shown here with its context. The data derive from a study of blood T cell repertoires in COVID-19. Seattle participants joined during active infection and were tracked over time. Assay: immunoSEQ multiplex PCR; the TCRdb copy retains only in-frame clones and omits some. The repertoire has 430,000 or so clones, around nine tenths of them found once; the top ten carry roughly 0.87%. Material: peripheral blood. The TCR comes from a man between 18 and 35 years old with COVID-19, enrolled during active disease.

CDR3 region: CASSPGGINYGYTF. DNA of the CDR3: TGTGCCAGCAGCCCGGGCGGGATCAACTATGGCTACACCTTC. V gene TRBV5-8 combines with J gene TRBJ1-2, with D unresolved. This CDR3 region has 14 residues. The germline V gene encodes CDR1 SGHTS and CDR2 YDEGEE. The germline V and J ends were trimmed by 4 bases and 2 bases, with 12 bases remaining between them. The full variable domain, with the rest looked up from reference TRBV5-8 and TRBJ1-2, is EAGVTQSPTHLIKTRGQQATLRCSPISGHTSVYWYQQALGLGLQFLLWYDEGEERNRGNFPPRFSGRQFPNYSSELNVNALELEDSALYLCASSPGGINYGYTFGSGTRLTVV.